This T cell receptor (beta chain) comes out of a study of cytomegalovirus exposure and HLA in healthy donors (dated by TCRdb to the late 2010s). In the study overall: In an earlier analysis of 587 of the donors, 276 Gb of sequence data and 100 million or so unique TCR beta sequences from about 179 million T cells were reported. Donor age, sex, ethnicity and CMV serostatus were compiled alongside the repertoire data. About 310 gigabases of sequencing data and some 85 million unique TCR sequences were included in an early release covering around 650 HLA-typed donors. Class I and class II HLA loci were covered by the typing at four-digit resolution. Because of strong linkage in the cohort, 5 or 6 DR-DQ haplotypes were treated as single units for association and clustering. To predict cytomegalovirus infection status, the study brought together high-throughput TCR immunosequencing, statistical association of individual TCRs with disease status, and machine learning. The study was designed to test whether signatures of past pathogen exposure could be identified by cataloging public T cell receptors. An earlier analysis of approximately 640 of the donors applied high-throughput TCR beta sequencing to assess whether each TCR beta V gene segment acted as functional or pseudogenic. In a later genetic analysis, genome-wide SNP genotypes for about three fifths of the roughly 670 donors were used, and that subset was treated as a discovery cohort. In a later analysis, previously published TCR beta repertoires from 550 to 700 donors were re-analyzed and high-resolution HLA genotyping was added so that TCR occurrence patterns could be studied. Of the 300 to 400 genotyped donors, roughly 80% fell in the genetic ancestry cluster associated with self-reported Caucasian donors. The number of typed donors differed by locus: 629-630 for A, B, C, DRB1 and DQB1; 522 for DQA1; roughly 600 for DPA1; and roughly 450 for DPB1. Rather than drawing on any new phenotypic data, the later analysis identified candidate immune exposures from TCR beta sequences and the way those sequences occurred across donors. The study used immunosequencing to profile the T cell repertoires of 666 subjects and linked those repertoires to cytomegalovirus serostatus. Every repertoire in the discovery cohort had been generated on one and the same sequencing platform. Among roughly 370 genotyped donors of the cohort, an average of roughly 240,000 unique TCR beta nucleotide sequences were sequenced per donor, roughly 18% of them non-productive. Along with the approximately 700-subject first cohort, a separate validation cohort of 120 different subjects was used.

General study outcomes and caveats: Correlated functional status among segregating V segments might be attributable to linkage disequilibrium, but an unknown experimental factor could not be ruled out. This cohort had only TCR beta chains sequenced, and the lack of alpha or paired-chain data limited which features could be detected. Most TCR sequences were seen in very few donors, while some public TCRs were found in many individuals. CMV serostatus was the only immune exposure information available for the cohort. Most CMV-associated TCR beta chains appeared to be HLA-restricted in a later analysis, and the HLA associations seemed to be driven largely by CMV exposure. The authors suggested that the approach could potentially be generalized to other disease states and immunological phenotypes. Specific HLA alleles were associated with 15,000 to 20,000 TCR beta sequences at a false discovery rate of 0.05 in a later analysis. Around 16 rarely observed V segments, including chromosome 9 orphons, were excluded from the earlier analysis of about 500 of the donors because counts were too low. In a later genetic analysis, a missense DCLRE1C variant was associated with V-gene and J-gene trimming of TCR beta chains, and the association was replicated in an independent cohort. Three of the identified cytomegalovirus-associated TCR beta chains were confirmed in vitro to be specific for cytomegalovirus antigens. In a later analysis, the rate of TCR association differed among HLA loci, with DRB1 alleles having the most associated TCRs and HLA-C alleles having the fewest. The study gave a list of about 150 TCR beta chains associated with cytomegalovirus. Strong co-occurrence of HLA alleles, especially DR and DQ, made assigning TCR associations to individual alleles difficult. A further reported finding was that TCR beta sequences accurately predicted the HLA-A and HLA-B alleles for most subjects in the first cohort. A later analysis found that HLA-associated TCR beta chains were more clonally expanded and had lower generation probabilities than equally common non-associated chains. Broadly in line with IMGT annotations, most TCR beta V segments showed up in productive rearrangements about 87% or about 30% of the time in an earlier analysis of a few hundred of the donors. Because HLA typing was missing for some donors at each locus, association tests included only the typed subset. Some IMGT-functional V segments, including TRBV6-2 and TRBV6-3, could not be told apart with the 87-base-pair reads, so those segments were excluded. Cytomegalovirus status was reported to be diagnosed by the classifier with high specificity and sensitivity in both the original and validation cohorts. Roughly uniform sequencing depth across donors was assumed in presence/absence analyses, although this assumption may not hold. In a later genetic analysis, fewer N-insertions in productive TCRs were reported among donors in an Asian-associated ancestry cluster than the roughly 700-donor mean. The sequencing pipeline was judged likely to have produced a cluster of highly shared sequence variants as a technical artifact. A later analysis reported that several top co-occurrence clusters appeared linked to parvovirus B19, influenza, CMV and Epstein-Barr virus.

The method behind the library was the immunoSEQ multiplex PCR assay. For the multiplex PCR, a mixture combining 60 forward primers for TCR Vbeta segments and 13 reverse primers for TCR Jbeta segments was used. Amplification of the CDR3 region of rearranged TCR beta genes was performed with a multiplex PCR assay on genomic DNA. The Illumina HiSeq System was used to sequence the amplified TCR beta libraries as 87-base-pair reads. On the authors' methods: A later analysis tallied roughly 80 million unique TCR beta chains across the 610 or so repertoires, and about 12 million of those chains were shared by two or more donors. Raw reads were error-corrected and collapsed into unique sequences with a nearest-neighbor algorithm that merged closely related sequences to remove PCR and sequencing errors. CDR3 sequences were aligned to IMGT reference sequences to assign V, D and J gene segments. For a sequence to be retained, a match of at least six nucleotides to both a V gene segment and a J gene segment was required. A rearrangement was called productive if the CDR3 had no stop codons and remained in frame with V and J, and every other rearrangement was called non-productive. Following IMGT convention, CDR3 was defined as the stretch from the second conserved V-encoded cysteine up to the conserved J-encoded phenylalanine. Sequences without an unambiguous match to a single V gene segment were excluded from the earlier analysis of a few hundred of the donors. In an earlier analysis of a few hundred of the donors, a V segment was called functional when productive rearrangements were above 56.7%, and segregating when the standard deviation between donors exceeded 5%. To diagnose cytomegalovirus status from the catalog of TCR beta chain sequences, a statistical classification framework was built. V and J gene assignment, in a later analysis, came from comparing TCR nucleotide sequences with IMGT/GENE-DB human TR gene sequences. Using the TCRdist pipeline, a later analysis assigned CDR3 sequences along with most-parsimonious VDJ recombination scenarios. In a later analysis, each TCR beta chain was defined by its CDR3 amino acid sequence together with its V-gene family, and reads lacking a unique V-gene family were excluded. In a later analysis, 450 to 600 highly shared, low-generation-probability nucleotide sequences were removed to address suspected cross-contamination and a sequencing artifact. For each public chain, a later analysis derived a clonal expansion index from normalized ranks of inferred template counts within each repertoire. A later analysis computed generation probabilities with a VDJ recombination model fitted to out-of-frame rearrangements, and checked the results against IGoR. Hypergeometric tests were used in a later analysis to score TCR-TCR, TCR-HLA and TCR-CMV co-occurrence, with a repertoire-size bias correction applied to the TCR pairs. In a later analysis, false discovery rates were estimated by permuting HLA or CMV assignments 20 times. In a later analysis, co-occurring TCRs were grouped using DBSCAN, with TCRdist sequence similarity added in when clustering inside HLA-allele-positive subsets. Co-occurrence clustering excluded repertoires with fewer than 30,000 or more than 120,000 public chains, plus five with anomalous nucleotide sharing. TCRdb's version of the immuneACCESS table is confined to in-frame rearrangements and falls short of the full clone set. An unresolved V gene accounts for under half of the shortfall where checked; the remainder is of unknown origin. That table supplies the V and J calls and clone size; D and trimming were determined from the DNA. Recorded for this sample are over 130,000 clones; approximately 85% of them occurred a single time. Clones ranked in the top ten supply roughly 6.8% of the sample.

CDR1 and CDR2 (MNHNS, SASEGT) derive from the germline V gene. The V end loses 8 bases and the J end loses 3 bases, and a stretch of 13 bases separates them. The CDR3 contains 14 residues, cysteine and phenylalanine counted. Only the CDR3 region is kept as DNA, spanning 42 bases read in frame from base 1. The cohort comprised fewer than 750 healthy bone marrow donors. At the time of sampling, every cohort member was nominally healthy, though immune exposures that went unrecorded were likely present. The donor tested CMV seropositive, placing the donor among the roughly 270 seropositive members of the cohort. Every donor gave a peripheral blood sample, and the peripheral blood mononuclear cells from that sample were used for TCR beta sequencing. Genomic DNA was extracted from the blood cell samples with the Qiagen DNeasy Blood Extraction Kit. This clone was seen a few times. This clone's antigen is unknown. Base qualities are missing; no much larger clone stands one base away.

Sequenced sample: PBMCs. The sequence is built from TRBV6-1 and TRBJ1-4, with no reliable assignment of the D segment. This receptor was obtained from a man between 45 and 60 years old in good health and CMV-seropositive. The CDR3 has the sequence CASGRSRSNEKLFF. DNA sequence: TGTGCCAGCGGTCGATCGAGGTCTAATGAAAAACTGTTTTTT.